This record looks at one TCR beta chain sequence and its context. Its antigen is undetermined. This sample's treatment: approximately 9-day PBMC culture with coronavirus spike peptide pools or control peptides (ViraFEST assay). Unexposed donor CD4+ T cells predated the COVID-19 pandemic, collected 2011-2018. Fresh replacement IL-2 medium substituted for half the medium on days 3 and 7. This entry is derived from a study of vaccination and CD4 T cells after COVID-19. V lost 4 bases and J 0 bases, leaving 9 bases between the germline ends. The CDR3 loop spans 14 amino acids. The V gene's germline CDR1 is MNHNS and CDR2 SASEGT. The assay that was used to sequence DNA from cultured CD4+ T cells was the Oncomine TCR Beta short-read assay. MiXCR, applied by TCRdb to the PCR reads, yields one record per CDR3 protein. The sample includes some 7,200 distinct CDR3 sequences, around 40% of them seen just once.

Study-wide results and caveats: Among convalescent patients, a median 86.3% of reactive clones emerged only after vaccination.

This receptor was identified in a human donor in good health. Sequenced: CD4+ T cells from blood, cultured in vitro. The rearrangement uses TRBV6-1 and TRBJ1-1; D is possibly TRBD1 (6 bases). The CDR3 nucleotides read TGTGCCAGCAGTGCACAGGGCATGAACACTGAAGCTTTCTTT. It translates to CASSAQGMNTEAFF.